Shown below are 18 T cell receptor beta chains from a single sample sequenced in a study of T-cell memory formation after mild COVID-19. TCRdb used MiXCR to reprocess the 5' RACE reads, holding one entry per CDR3 protein. The profile shows a few hundred thousand distinct CDR3 sequences, roughly 15% of them singletons. The material sequenced was PBMCs or a T cell subset sorted from them (not recorded which). The receptors stem from a man aged 18 to 35 who had mild COVID-19 (a few samples of this study predate the infection). Cell type and time point are not known.

This clonotype has a count of ten or more. The gene calls are TRBV11-1 and TRBJ2-3, with D perhaps TRBD2 (5 bases). Trimming shortened V by 5 bases and J by 2 bases, and 17 bases separated the two germline ends. Germline CDR1 is SGHAT and CDR2 is FQDESV (reference sequence). The CDR3 is made up of 16 amino acids. The CDR3 DNA follows: TGTGCCAGCAGCCGGACTCCCCAGACACTCACAGATACGCAGTATTTT. As protein: CASSRTPQTLTDTQYF.

The chain has TRBV15 and TRBJ2-5; 9 bases map to TRBD2. The CDR3 covers 17 residues. With V trimmed by 5 bases and J by 5 bases, 15 bases remained unmatched. In germline, CDR1 is LNHNV, CDR2 YYDKDF (reference sequence). The CDR3 spells CATSPRTAGGLRETQYF. For the CDR3, the DNA is TGTGCCACCAGCCCCCGTACAGCGGGGGGCCTCAGGGAGACCCAGTACTTC.

This clonotype has more than one count but fewer than ten. The gene calls are TRBV5-5 and TRBJ2-1, with D hard to call. The germline V gene has CDR1 SGHKS and CDR2 YYEKEE (reference sequence). The length of the CDR3 is 12 residues. Trimming removed 0 bases from V and 10 bases from J, with 8 bases in between. The CDR3 reads CASSLGEGEQFF. The DNA of the CDR3 is TGTGCCAGCAGCTTGGGGGAAGGGGAGCAGTTCTTC.

The rearrangement joins TRBV11-2 to TRBJ2-3; the D is unclear. This CDR3 is 15 amino acids long. Looked up from germline, CDR1 is SGHAT and CDR2 is FQNNGV. Trimming removed 3 bases from V and 0 bases from J, with 10 bases in between. The CDR3 sequence is CASSFRTDSTDTQYF. The CDR3 DNA follows: TGTGCCAGCAGCTTTAGGACGGACAGCACAGATACGCAGTATTTT. Full variable domain (remainder filled in from reference TRBV11-2 and TRBJ2-3): EAGVAQSPRYKIIEKRQSVAFWCNPISGHATLYWYQQILGQGPKLLIQFQNNGVVDDSQLPKDRFSAERLKGVDSTLKIQPAKLEDSAVYLCASSFRTDSTDTQYFGPGTRLTVL.

This clonotype was detected ten times or more. The J gene is TRBJ2-7, the V gene TRBV18; D remains ambiguous. Germline CDR1 reads KGHSH; CDR2 reads LQKENI. This CDR3 contains 13 residues. V was cut by 5 bases and J by 6 bases, with 14 bases left in between. CDR3 in amino acids: CASSSGFSAEQYF. CDR3 DNA: TGTGCCAGCTCATCCGGCTTCAGCGCCGAGCAGTACTTC.

This clonotype was recorded many times. CDR3 protein: CSARAGTLVGELFF. The CDR3 DNA sequence: TGCAGTGCTAGAGCCGGGACCCTAGTTGGGGAGCTGTTTTTT. The rearrangement joins TRBV20-1 to TRBJ2-2; D might be TRBD1 or TRBD2, each matching 5 bases. Germline V gives CDR1 DFQATT, CDR2 SNEGSKA (reference sequence). The V and J ends lost 1 base and 8 bases respectively, with 14 bases between them. The length of the CDR3 is 14 residues.

This chain uses TRBV7-9 with TRBJ1-1; possible D gene TRBD1, 5 bases. The CDR3 extends over 15 amino acids. V lost 5 bases and J lost 3, with 16 bases in between. Germline V lookup: CDR1 SEHNR, CDR2 FQNEAQ (reference sequence). Here the CDR3 DNA reads TGTGCCAGCAGCCTACAGGCAGCTGGGGACACTGAAGCTTTCTTT. Its translation is CASSLQAAGDTEAFF.

V usage is TRBV4-1 and J usage is TRBJ2-1, with 7 bases fitting TRBD1. Germline trimming cut 1 base from V and 8 bases from J; bases unmatched to any gene: 5. The CDR3 totals 14 residues. CDR1 is MGHRA and CDR2 is YSYEKL in the germline V gene. The CDR3: CASSQGVGGHEQFF. The CDR3 DNA is TGCGCCAGCAGCCAAGGGGTAGGGGGCCATGAGCAGTTCTTC.

This clonotype has only a few counts. The V and J genes are TRBV15 and TRBJ1-1; D gene uncertain. The CDR3 length is 14 residues. The germline V gene has CDR1 LNHNV and CDR2 YYDKDF (reference sequence). Trimming pared 0 bases from V and 10 bases from J, leaving 15 bases between. The CDR3 DNA reads TGTGCCACCAGCAGAGATCCCTCGCCGGCGCTAGCTTTCTTT. The encoded protein is CATSRDPSPALAFF.

This clonotype has ten or more counts. The CDR3 coding sequence is TGCAGTGCTAGAACTACGCTAGGGACCGGGGAGCTGTTTTTT. Translated, it gives CSARTTLGTGELFF. The chain joins TRBV20-1 to TRBJ2-2, with D hard to call. Germline V CDR1 and CDR2: DFQATT, SNEGSKA (reference sequence). The CDR3 contains 14 residues. Trimming left V 2 bases short and J 5 bases short, with 12 bases between.

This clonotype was seen a few times. J is TRBJ2-4 and V is TRBV12-3 or TRBV12-4, with D perhaps matching TRBD1 (7 bases). The V gene lost 6 bases and the J gene lost 8 bases, with 14 bases spanning the gap. This CDR3 spans 13 amino acids. In DNA form, the CDR3 reads TGTGCCAGCAGGGAGGGGGCCGGTTACATTCAGTACTTC. This sequence encodes CASREGAGYIQYF.

The sample holds many counts of this clonotype. This chain links TRBV6-5 with TRBJ1-1; D may be TRBD1 (6 bases). CDR1 MNHEY and CDR2 SVGAGI come from the germline V gene. The CDR3 is 13 amino acids. The ends were cut back, 5 bases at V and 1 base at J, with 8 bases in the middle. The CDR3 nucleotides are TGTGCCAGCAGTCGACAGGCGAACACTGAAGCTTTCTTT. Residues: CASSRQANTEAFF.

This clonotype turned up a few times. This chain uses TRBV7-3 with TRBJ2-1, with 7 bases aligning to TRBD1. The CDR3 is 14 residues long. In germline, CDR1 is SGHTA, CDR2 FQGTGA. V shed 4 bases and J 5 bases; nucleotides not matched to a gene: 5. CDR3 sequence reads: CASSSLGQDNEQFF. The CDR3 DNA reads TGTGCCAGCAGCTCCCTCGGACAGGACAATGAGCAGTTCTTC.

This clonotype showed up many times. The chain carries TRBV20-1 and TRBJ2-2, with 8 bases aligning to TRBD1. Germline lookup yields CDR1 DFQATT and CDR2 SNEGSKA (reference sequence). This CDR3 has 16 amino acids. J was trimmed by 4 bases and V by 3 bases; bases with no gene match: 10. The CDR3: CSARIPGQESTGELFF. The CDR3 DNA follows: TGCAGTGCTAGGATACCGGGACAGGAATCCACCGGGGAGCTGTTTTTT.

The CDR3 spells CAAGSGTEAFF. DNA of the CDR3: TGTGCCGCAGGGAGTGGCACTGAAGCTTTCTTT. V gene TRBV6-5 combines with J gene TRBJ1-1; D might be TRBD1 (5 bases). This CDR3 contains 11 residues. Germline loops: CDR1 MNHEY, CDR2 SVGAGI. V gave up 11 bases and J gave up 4 bases, with 11 bases separating them.

This chain uses TRBV6-5 with TRBJ1-5; no reliable D call. This CDR3 spans 15 amino acids. V lost 5 bases to trimming and J lost 4 bases, with 15 bases between them. Per germline, CDR1 MNHEY and CDR2 SVGAGI. This CDR3 reads CASSADAGRNQPQHF. The CDR3 bases are TGTGCCAGCAGTGCGGACGCCGGGAGGAATCAGCCCCAGCATTTT.

V usage is TRBV15 and J usage is TRBJ1-6; tentative D call: TRBD1 (6 bases). The V gene's germline CDR1 is LNHNV and CDR2 YYDKDF (reference sequence). The V end lost 9 bases, the J end lost 4 bases, and 16 bases lay between the germline ends. The CDR3 contains 15 residues. In DNA form, the CDR3 reads TGTGCCACTAGTTTTCGGGACAAATATAATTCACCCCTCCACTTT. It is translated as CATSFRDKYNSPLHF.

The V and J genes are TRBV5-1 and TRBJ2-7; D perhaps matches TRBD1 (6 bases). Deletions cut 1 base from V and 2 bases from J, with 10 bases between. This CDR3 spans 14 amino acids. Germline loops: CDR1 SGHRS, CDR2 YFSETQ. CDR3 loop: CASSLQGKTYEQYF. CDR3 DNA sequence: TGCGCCAGCAGCTTGCAGGGGAAAACCTACGAGCAGTACTTC. Drawing the rest from reference TRBV5-1 and TRBJ2-7, the complete variable domain is KAGVTQTPRYLIKTRGQQVTLSCSPISGHRSVSWYQQTPGQGLQFLFEYFSETQRNKGNFPGRFSGRQFSNSRSEMNVSTLELGDSALYLCASSLQGKTYEQYFGPGTRLTVT.